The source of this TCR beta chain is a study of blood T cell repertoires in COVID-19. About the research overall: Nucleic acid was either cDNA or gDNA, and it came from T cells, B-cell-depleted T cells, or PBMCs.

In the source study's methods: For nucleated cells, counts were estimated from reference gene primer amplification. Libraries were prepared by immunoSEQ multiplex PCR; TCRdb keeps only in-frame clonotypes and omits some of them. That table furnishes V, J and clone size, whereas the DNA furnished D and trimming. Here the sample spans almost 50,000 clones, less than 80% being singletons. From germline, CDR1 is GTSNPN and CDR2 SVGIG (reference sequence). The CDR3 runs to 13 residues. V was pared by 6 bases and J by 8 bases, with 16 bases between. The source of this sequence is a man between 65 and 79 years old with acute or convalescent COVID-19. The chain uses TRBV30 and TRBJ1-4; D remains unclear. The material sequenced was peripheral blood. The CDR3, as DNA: TGTGCCTGTTATTTCCGGGTTCGGGAAAAACTGTTTTTT. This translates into CACYFRVREKLFF.